This is a list of T cell receptor beta chains from one sample in a study of cytomegalovirus exposure and HLA in healthy donors. Only in-frame clones appear in the TCRdb table, and some are missing; sequencing was by immunoSEQ multiplex PCR. Of over 150,000 clones detected, 77% appear once; the ten largest clones hold roughly 2.8%. Sequencing was done on a sample of PBMCs. The receptor source for this set is a woman aged 40 to 50 in good health and CMV-seropositive. Both conserved end residues are part of each CDR3. A D gene is named only where the DNA matches it firmly. Rows may omit the clone size; those that give it use once, few, many or a size class.

CDR3 length,J gene,D gene,V gene,clone size,CDR3 protein,CDR3 DNA
15,TRBJ1-2,.,TRBV6-1,few,CASSEDFQGSPGYTF,TGTGCCAGCAGTGAAGATTTCCAGGGAAGTCCTGGCTACACCTTC
15,TRBJ2-1,TRBD2,TRBV5-1,.,CASSPSSGGYNEQFF,TGCGCCAGCAGCCCCAGTTCGGGGGGATACAATGAGCAGTTCTTC
15,TRBJ2-6,.,TRBV30,once,CAWSATGSGANVLTF,TGTGCCTGGAGTGCGACAGGTTCGGGGGCCAACGTCCTGACTTTC
12,TRBJ2-7,.,TRBV5-5,.,CASSLRFYEQYF,TGTGCCAGCAGTCTGAGGTTTTACGAGCAGTACTTC
14,TRBJ1-2,TRBD1,TRBV28,.,CASSFRQGAFGYTF,TGTGCCAGCAGTTTCCGCCAGGGGGCATTCGGCTACACCTTC
12,TRBJ1-2,.,TRBV7-9,.,CASSLALAGYTF,TGTGCCAGCAGCTTAGCGCTAGCGGGCTACACCTTC
14,TRBJ2-3,TRBD1,TRBV10-3,.,CAISRQGSTDTQYF,TGTGCCATCAGCCGACAGGGGAGCACAGATACGCAGTATTTT
19,TRBJ2-3,TRBD2,TRBV5-1,.,CASSPSPSGGASSTDTQYF,TGCGCCAGCAGCCCGTCCCCTAGCGGGGGAGCTTCTAGCACAGATACGCAGTATTTT
14,TRBJ1-1,.,TRBV2,.,CASSKTVMNTEAFF,TGTGCCAGCAGTAAAACAGTAATGAACACTGAAGCTTTCTTT
18,TRBJ2-3,TRBD2,TRBV9,few,CASRGGAPGLAGMDTQYF,TGTGCCAGCAGGGGGGGGGCCCCGGGACTAGCGGGAATGGATACGCAGTATTTT
16,TRBJ1-2,.,TRBV7-2,.,CASSQGIRQDPRGYTF,TGTGCCAGCAGCCAAGGCATCCGACAGGACCCGAGGGGCTACACCTTC
18,TRBJ2-3,TRBD2,TRBV25-1,once,CASSEAFGGGSGTDTQYF,TGTGCCAGCAGTGAAGCGTTCGGCGGGGGGTCTGGGACAGATACGCAGTATTTT
14,TRBJ2-1,.,TRBV7-2,few,CASSLKRQANEQFF,TGTGCCAGCAGCTTAAAAAGACAGGCGAATGAGCAGTTCTTC
16,TRBJ1-2,TRBD1,TRBV5-1,few,CASSTGQEGSTTGYTF,TGCGCCAGCAGCACCGGACAGGAAGGTTCAACGACGGGCTACACCTTC
14,TRBJ2-3,.,TRBV7-2,few,CASSLAGGTDTQYF,TGTGCCAGCAGCTTAGCGGGAGGCACAGATACGCAGTATTTT
14,TRBJ1-6,.,TRBV18,.,CASSPRDQNSPLHF,TGTGCCAGCTCACCGCGGGACCAGAATTCACCCCTCCACTTT
14,TRBJ2-7,.,TRBV28,few,CASSLLGGPYEQYF,TGTGCCAGCAGTTTACTAGGGGGTCCCTACGAGCAGTACTTC
13,TRBJ2-3,TRBD1,TRBV5-8,.,CASSLTGADTQYF,TGTGCCAGCAGCTTGACAGGGGCAGATACGCAGTATTTT
16,TRBJ2-6,.,TRBV7-2,.,CASSFGGALGANVLTF,TGTGCCAGCAGCTTTGGGGGGGCGCTTGGGGCCAACGTCCTGACTTTC
12,TRBJ2-7,TRBD2,TRBV30,.,CAWRVSGDEQYF,TGTGCCTGGAGGGTTAGCGGGGACGAGCAGTACTTC
15,TRBJ1-5,TRBD1,TRBV7-2,.,CASSLGGQGNQPQHF,TGTGCCAGCAGCTTAGGGGGACAGGGGAATCAGCCCCAGCATTTT
13,TRBJ1-1,.,TRBV30,.,CAWSPDSLTEAFF,TGTGCCTGGAGTCCGGACAGTCTCACTGAAGCTTTCTTT
15,TRBJ1-1,.,TRBV18,.,CASSPRTGRLSEAFF,TGTGCCAGCTCACCTAGGACGGGAAGGCTGAGTGAAGCTTTCTTT
16,TRBJ2-1,TRBD1,TRBV5-1,.,CASSPDGTGFLDEQFF,TGCGCCAGCAGCCCGGACGGGACAGGGTTCCTCGATGAGCAGTTCTTC
15,TRBJ2-7,TRBD1,TRBV25-1,.,CASKGDGTGNYEQYF,TGTGCCAGCAAGGGCGACGGGACAGGGAACTACGAGCAGTACTTC
16,TRBJ2-3,TRBD2,TRBV15,.,CATSSGRALSADTQYF,TGTGCCACCAGCAGCGGGAGGGCCCTCTCCGCAGATACGCAGTATTTT
14,TRBJ1-4,.,TRBV6-5,.,CASRPEGRNEKLFF,TGTGCCAGCAGGCCGGAGGGCAGAAATGAAAAACTGTTTTTT
19,TRBJ1-5,TRBD1,TRBV30,few,CAWSEPGQSRGVRNQPQHF,TGTGCCTGGAGTGAGCCGGGACAGTCGCGGGGGGTGCGCAATCAGCCCCAGCATTTT
16,TRBJ2-5,.,TRBV7-2,.,CASSFGGTARRETQYF,TGTGCCAGCAGCTTTGGCGGGACAGCCCGCCGAGAGACCCAGTACTTC
15,TRBJ1-5,TRBD1,TRBV2,once,CASIPDRGHDQPQHF,TGTGCCAGCATTCCGGACAGGGGGCACGATCAGCCCCAGCATTTT
16,TRBJ2-7,TRBD2,TRBV7-2,.,CASSPTLAGGLGEQYF,TGTGCCAGCAGCCCGACCCTAGCGGGAGGGCTAGGCGAGCAGTACTTC
14,TRBJ1-5,.,TRBV7-9,.,CASSAQGNGQPQHF,TGTGCCAGCAGCGCCCAGGGGAACGGTCAGCCCCAGCATTTT
19,TRBJ2-7,TRBD2,TRBV28,.,CASSSDTRTTSGPYYEQYF,TGTGCCAGCAGCTCAGACACTCGCACCACTAGCGGACCTTACTACGAGCAGTACTTC
14,TRBJ2-7,TRBD1,TRBV5-1,.,CASSLGQGNHEQYF,TGCGCCAGCAGCTTGGGACAGGGGAACCACGAGCAGTACTTC
11,TRBJ1-1,.,TRBV7-9,.,CASSAAYEAFF,TGTGCCAGCAGCGCGGCCTATGAAGCTTTCTTT
11,TRBJ2-1,.,TRBV20-1,.,CSASDSNEQFF,TGCAGTGCTAGCGACAGCAATGAGCAGTTCTTC
14,TRBJ1-2,TRBD1,TRBV19,.,CASLRQGWDYGYTF,TGTGCCAGCCTCCGACAGGGGTGGGACTATGGCTACACCTTC
15,TRBJ1-3,.,TRBV6-5,.,CASSSPLTSGNTIYF,TGTGCCAGCAGTTCGCCTCTCACAAGTGGAAACACCATATATTTT
16,TRBJ2-7,TRBD1,TRBV4-3,.,CASSQVWGQSSYEQYF,TGCGCCAGCAGCCAAGTGTGGGGACAGAGCTCCTACGAGCAGTACTTC
14,TRBJ1-1,TRBD1,TRBV5-5,.,CASSLVGTGLEAFF,TGTGCCAGCAGCTTGGTAGGGACAGGGCTTGAAGCTTTCTTT
17,TRBJ2-1,.,TRBV30,few,CAWSALLGGGTYNEQFF,TGTGCCTGGAGTGCCCTATTGGGAGGGGGGACCTACAATGAGCAGTTCTTC
14,TRBJ2-7,.,TRBV27,.,CAGSLRQGGYEQYF,TGTGCCGGCAGTTTAAGGCAGGGAGGTTACGAGCAGTACTTC
14,TRBJ1-1,.,TRBV4-1,.,CASSQGFQGTEAFF,TGCGCCAGCAGCCAAGGATTCCAGGGCACTGAAGCTTTCTTT
14,TRBJ1-2,TRBD1,TRBV28,.,CASRKTGTNYGYTF,TGTGCCAGCAGAAAGACAGGGACTAACTATGGCTACACCTTC
14,TRBJ2-1,TRBD2,TRBV12-5,few,CASGFGGSVNEQFF,TGTGCTAGTGGTTTCGGCGGGAGCGTCAATGAGCAGTTCTTC
15,TRBJ1-6,TRBD1,TRBV28,.,CASSLRQGFNSPLHF,TGTGCCAGCAGTTTAAGACAGGGTTTTAATTCACCCCTCCACTTT
16,TRBJ2-3,TRBD2,TRBV19,.,CASSRWGSGDTDTQYF,TGTGCCAGTAGTCGGTGGGGGAGCGGGGACACAGATACGCAGTATTTT